These T cell receptor beta chains were read from a single sample in a study of blood T cell repertoires in COVID-19. Produced via immunoSEQ multiplex PCR; TCRdb's table is partial and in-frame only. The sample lists over 95,000 clones, 70% to 90% seen once, with approximately 4.2% in the top ten. Source material: peripheral blood. The receptors shown here come from a woman aged 45-65 years with acute or convalescent COVID-19. Both conserved end residues are part of each CDR3. D genes are given only for firm matches. Size is omitted from some rows. Given values are once, few, many or a class for expanded clones.

clone size: -
J gene: TRBJ1-6
D gene: -
V gene: TRBV2
CDR3 DNA: TGTGCCAGCAGTGAAGTTAGAAGTGGTTCACCCCTCCACTTT
CDR3 protein: CASSEVRSGSPLHF

clone size: -
J gene: TRBJ2-3
D gene: TRBD1
V gene: TRBV11-2
CDR3 DNA: TGTGCCAGCAGCTTGCGCCCGGGGACAGTGAGCACAGATACGCAGTATTTT
CDR3 protein: CASSLRPGTVSTDTQYF

clone size: -
J gene: TRBJ2-1
D gene: TRBD1
V gene: TRBV6-5
CDR3 DNA: TGTGCCAGCAGTTACTCTTGGACAGGGGCCTATGAGCAGTTCTTC
CDR3 protein: CASSYSWTGAYEQFF

clone size: -
J gene: TRBJ1-5
D gene: -
V gene: TRBV5-1
CDR3 DNA: TGCGCCAGCAGCTCCGGGACATATAGCAATCAGCCCCAGCATTTT
CDR3 protein: CASSSGTYSNQPQHF

clone size: once
J gene: TRBJ1-1
D gene: -
V gene: TRBV20-1
CDR3 DNA: TGCAGTGCTAGTGGGGCACGGGGCACTGAAGCTTTCTTT
CDR3 protein: CSASGARGTEAFF

clone size: -
J gene: TRBJ1-5
D gene: TRBD1
V gene: TRBV3-1/TRBV3-2
CDR3 DNA: TGTGCCAGCAGCCATTCTGACAGGGGGTTCAGTAAGCCCCAGCATTTT
CDR3 protein: CASSHSDRGFSKPQHF

clone size: -
J gene: TRBJ2-7
D gene: TRBD2
V gene: TRBV7-9
CDR3 DNA: TGTGCCAGCAGCCGGGAGGAGGGGCCCTCCTCCTACGAGCAGTACTTC
CDR3 protein: CASSREEGPSSYEQYF

clone size: -
J gene: TRBJ1-1
D gene: TRBD1
V gene: TRBV24-1
CDR3 DNA: TGTGCCACCAGTGATGCACGGGACAGTAGCACTGAAGCTTTCTTT
CDR3 protein: CATSDARDSSTEAFF

clone size: few
J gene: TRBJ1-2
D gene: TRBD1
V gene: TRBV7-2
CDR3 DNA: TGTGCCAGCAGCTTAGCGACAGGGGGCGCGTATGGCTACACCTTC
CDR3 protein: CASSLATGGAYGYTF

clone size: -
J gene: TRBJ2-3
D gene: -
V gene: TRBV6-5
CDR3 DNA: TGTGCCAGCAATGTGGGCTTTTCCACAGATACGCAGTATTTT
CDR3 protein: CASNVGFSTDTQYF

clone size: -
J gene: TRBJ1-2
D gene: -
V gene: TRBV30
CDR3 DNA: TGTGCCTGGAGGCGGGGGGGGGCGAACTATGGCTACACCTTC
CDR3 protein: CAWRRGGANYGYTF

clone size: -
J gene: TRBJ2-1
D gene: -
V gene: TRBV9
CDR3 DNA: TGTGCCAGCAGCGTCCAAAAGGAGGGGTCGAGCTCCTACAATGAGCAGTTCTTC
CDR3 protein: CASSVQKEGSSSYNEQFF

clone size: -
J gene: TRBJ1-2
D gene: TRBD1
V gene: TRBV7-6
CDR3 DNA: TGTGCCAGCAGCCCCTCGCTGACAGGGCACTATGGCTACACCTTC
CDR3 protein: CASSPSLTGHYGYTF

clone size: -
J gene: TRBJ1-4
D gene: -
V gene: TRBV15
CDR3 DNA: TGTGCCACCAGCAGAGATCCCCAGGGCAGCAATGAAAAACTGTTTTTT
CDR3 protein: CATSRDPQGSNEKLFF

clone size: -
J gene: TRBJ2-1
D gene: -
V gene: TRBV30
CDR3 DNA: TGTGCCTGGAGCTTGCGAAGGGGGTCGAATGAGCAGTTCTTC
CDR3 protein: CAWSLRRGSNEQFF

clone size: -
J gene: TRBJ1-3
D gene: -
V gene: TRBV2
CDR3 DNA: TGTGCCAGCTCCGAGGGACTTCTCTCTGGAAACACCATATATTTT
CDR3 protein: CASSEGLLSGNTIYF

clone size: -
J gene: TRBJ1-6
D gene: -
V gene: TRBV7-9
CDR3 DNA: TGTGCCAGCAGCCAGACAGGAACTAATTCACCCCTCCACTTT
CDR3 protein: CASSQTGTNSPLHF

clone size: -
J gene: TRBJ2-3
D gene: -
V gene: TRBV27
CDR3 DNA: TGTGCCAGCAGTTATTACAGCCACGATACGCAGTATTTT
CDR3 protein: CASSYYSHDTQYF

clone size: -
J gene: TRBJ2-3
D gene: TRBD1
V gene: TRBV24-1
CDR3 DNA: TGTGCCACCGGACGACAGGGTTCGACAGATACGCAGTATTTT
CDR3 protein: CATGRQGSTDTQYF

clone size: -
J gene: TRBJ1-2
D gene: -
V gene: TRBV29-1
CDR3 DNA: TGCAGCGTTGAGTCCGGGACTCACTATGGCTACACCTTC
CDR3 protein: CSVESGTHYGYTF

clone size: -
J gene: TRBJ2-7
D gene: TRBD1
V gene: TRBV6-5
CDR3 DNA: TGTGCCAGCAGCCCGACAGGGTCACACGAGCAGTACTTC
CDR3 protein: CASSPTGSHEQYF

clone size: -
J gene: TRBJ1-4
D gene: -
V gene: TRBV2
CDR3 DNA: TGTGCCAGCACCGAAAGTGTGGGGAGTTATGAAAAACTGTTTTTT
CDR3 protein: CASTESVGSYEKLFF

clone size: -
J gene: TRBJ2-1
D gene: TRBD2
V gene: TRBV4-3
CDR3 DNA: TGCGCCAGCAGCCAAGATGGTCTAGCGGGAGGGTTTTTTGAGCAGTTCTTC
CDR3 protein: CASSQDGLAGGFFEQFF

clone size: once
J gene: TRBJ2-5
D gene: -
V gene: TRBV21-1
CDR3 DNA: TGTGCCAGCAGCCCAGGCGAACTAGCGGGGGCCAGGGAAGAGACCCAGTACTTC
CDR3 protein: CASSPGELAGAREETQYF

clone size: -
J gene: TRBJ1-2
D gene: TRBD1
V gene: TRBV28
CDR3 DNA: TGTGCCAGCAGGGGGACAGGGGGCTTCGGCTACACCTTC
CDR3 protein: CASRGTGGFGYTF

clone size: -
J gene: TRBJ2-5
D gene: TRBD1
V gene: TRBV4-2
CDR3 DNA: TGTGCCAGCAGCCAAGATGAAATGACAGGGGCGAAGACCCAGTACTTC
CDR3 protein: CASSQDEMTGAKTQYF

clone size: -
J gene: TRBJ2-3
D gene: TRBD1
V gene: TRBV7-3
CDR3 DNA: TGTGCCAGCAGCCGGGGACAGGGCTCTGATACGCAGTATTTT
CDR3 protein: CASSRGQGSDTQYF

clone size: -
J gene: TRBJ1-6
D gene: -
V gene: TRBV7-2
CDR3 DNA: TGTGCCAGCAGCAGAAGGGGAAGGCTTGATAATTCACCCCTCCACTTT
CDR3 protein: CASSRRGRLDNSPLHF

clone size: -
J gene: TRBJ2-1
D gene: -
V gene: TRBV20-1
CDR3 DNA: TGCAGTGCTAGTACGGGGACTCTCCTGGGGAATGAGCAGTTCTTC
CDR3 protein: CSASTGTLLGNEQFF

clone size: -
J gene: TRBJ1-4
D gene: -
V gene: TRBV3-1/TRBV3-2
CDR3 DNA: TGTGCCAGCAGCCCCCTGAGGGGGGGGAATAATGAAAAACTGTTTTTT
CDR3 protein: CASSPLRGGNNEKLFF

clone size: -
J gene: TRBJ1-1
D gene: -
V gene: TRBV5-1
CDR3 DNA: TGCGCCAGCAGCCCAGGACAGAAGAACACTGAAGCTTTCTTT
CDR3 protein: CASSPGQKNTEAFF

clone size: -
J gene: TRBJ1-4
D gene: -
V gene: TRBV6-5
CDR3 DNA: TGTGCCAGCAGTACGGGAGGGGTTCGTGAAAAACTGTTTTTT
CDR3 protein: CASSTGGVREKLFF

clone size: -
J gene: TRBJ1-3
D gene: TRBD1
V gene: TRBV20-1
CDR3 DNA: TGCAGTGCAAGTAGACAGGGAAACCCGCGGAACACCATATATTTT
CDR3 protein: CSASRQGNPRNTIYF

clone size: -
J gene: TRBJ1-5
D gene: -
V gene: TRBV28
CDR3 DNA: TGTGCCAGCAGTACACAGGGTTCCGGGCAGCCCCAGCATTTT
CDR3 protein: CASSTQGSGQPQHF

clone size: -
J gene: TRBJ1-5
D gene: -
V gene: TRBV3-1/TRBV3-2
CDR3 DNA: TGTGCCAGCAGCCAAGGACTCAATCAGCCCCAGCATTTT
CDR3 protein: CASSQGLNQPQHF

clone size: -
J gene: TRBJ2-7
D gene: TRBD2
V gene: TRBV7-2
CDR3 DNA: TGTGCCAGCACCTTTGGGACTAGCGGCTACGAGCAGTACTTC
CDR3 protein: CASTFGTSGYEQYF

clone size: -
J gene: TRBJ1-2
D gene: -
V gene: TRBV29-1
CDR3 DNA: TGCAGCGTCGGACAGTGGGTGGGTGGCTACACCTTC
CDR3 protein: CSVGQWVGGYTF

clone size: -
J gene: TRBJ1-1
D gene: TRBD1
V gene: TRBV28
CDR3 DNA: TGTGCCAGCAGTCCCCCGGACAGAGGGGGCTTAAAAGCTTTCTTT
CDR3 protein: CASSPPDRGGLKAFF

clone size: -
J gene: TRBJ1-2
D gene: -
V gene: TRBV12-3/TRBV12-4
CDR3 DNA: TGTGCCAGCAGGGATCAGACTGTCTATGGCTACACCTTC
CDR3 protein: CASRDQTVYGYTF

clone size: -
J gene: TRBJ1-4
D gene: -
V gene: TRBV7-9
CDR3 DNA: TGTGCCAGCAGCTTAGTAGTTGTAGGGGATGAAAAACTGTTTTTT
CDR3 protein: CASSLVVVGDEKLFF

clone size: few
J gene: TRBJ2-5
D gene: -
V gene: TRBV5-1
CDR3 DNA: TGCGCCAGCAGCTTGGTTTCTAGCGCACAAGAGACCCAGTACTTC
CDR3 protein: CASSLVSSAQETQYF

clone size: -
J gene: TRBJ1-2
D gene: -
V gene: TRBV6-5
CDR3 DNA: TGTGCCACCACCCACAAGGGGAACTATGGCTACACCTTC
CDR3 protein: CATTHKGNYGYTF